The 31 T cell receptor beta chains given below trace back to one sample, sequenced in a study of blood T cell repertoires in COVID-19. Profiling relied on immunoSEQ multiplex PCR, and the TCRdb table lists in-frame clones only, not all of them. The data contain 200,000 to 300,000 clones, more than 80% of them singletons. The specimen was peripheral blood. The receptors were sampled from a woman between 35 and 50 years old with acute or convalescent COVID-19.

CDR3 region: CASSLIGGARDTQYF. The CDR3 coding sequence is TGTGCCAGCAGCTTAATCGGGGGGGCCAGGGATACGCAGTATTTT. The chain combines TRBV7-3 with TRBJ2-3; 8 bases align to TRBD2. The ends lost 1 base at V and 6 bases at J; junction bases unmatched: 6. CDR1 and CDR2 from the germline V gene are SGHTA and FQGTGA. The CDR3 sequence is 15 residues long.

The chain couples TRBV11-2 to TRBJ1-2; 7 bases line up with TRBD1. The CDR3 runs 13 residues. The J segment lost 5 bases and the V segment lost 5 bases, leaving 5 bases of the junction unmatched. Per germline, CDR1 SGHAT and CDR2 FQNNGV. The CDR3 sequence is CASSLTTGYGYTF. Here the CDR3 DNA reads TGTGCCAGCAGCCTAACGACAGGGTATGGCTACACCTTC.

The table lists this clone with a few counts. The chain couples TRBV14 to TRBJ1-4, with 9 bases that match TRBD1. V trimming: 1 base; J trimming: 10 bases; junction bases outside the gene matches: 7. CDR3 length equals 15 residues. In germline, CDR1 is SGHDN, CDR2 FVKESK. CDR3 residues: CASSQARTGALKLFF. The CDR3 DNA is TGTGCCAGCAGCCAAGCACGGACAGGGGCCCTAAAACTGTTTTTT.

This chain links TRBV18 with TRBJ1-6; D may be TRBD1 (6 bases). The CDR3 has 17 residues. The V end was cut by 5 bases, the J end by 5 bases, with 19 bases between. Germline loops: CDR1 KGHSH, CDR2 LQKENI. The DNA of the CDR3 is TGTGCCAGCTCATCTGCAGGGCCCCAGGGGAATAATTCACCCCTCCACTTT. Protein product: CASSSAGPQGNNSPLHF.

The chain is built from TRBV5-4 and TRBJ1-4; D unresolved. Trimming pared 0 bases from V and 6 bases from J, leaving 6 bases between. Per the germline V gene, CDR1 is SGHNT and CDR2 is YYREEE (reference sequence). The CDR3 consists of 13 residues. CDR3 DNA: TGTGCCAGCAGCTTGGGTCAGGATGAAAAACTGTTTTTT. Translating it yields CASSLGQDEKLFF.

The genes are TRBV11-2 and TRBJ2-7; TRBD1 agrees at 10 bases. The V segment lost 3 bases and the J segment 4 bases; nucleotides outside the gene matches: 9. Germline-derived CDR1 and CDR2 are SGHAT and FQNNGV. This CDR3 has 16 residues. DNA for the CDR3: TGTGCCAGCAGCTTGCCTTTGACAGGGGGCTTATACGAGCAGTACGTC. Its translation: CASSLPLTGGLYEQYV.

The J gene is TRBJ1-2, the V gene TRBV7-9; D remains ambiguous. Germline V lookup: CDR1 SEHNR, CDR2 FQNEAQ (reference sequence). Trimming left V 5 bases short and J 6 bases short, with 10 bases between. The length of the CDR3 is 12 residues. CDR3 sequence: CASSPHMNGYTF. CDR3 nucleotides: TGTGCCAGCAGCCCACACATGAATGGCTACACCTTC.

This chain joins TRBV3-1 (or the pseudogene TRBV3-2) and TRBJ2-1, with TRBD1 matching over 9 bases. The CDR3 is 16 amino acids. Germline V gene lookup returns CDR1 LGHDT and CDR2 YNNKEL (reference sequence). Unmatched junction bases numbered 4, after V lost 3 bases and J lost 1 base. Here the CDR3 DNA reads TGTGCCAGCAGCCAGATGGGACAGGGTTCCTACAATGAGCAGTTCTTC. This codes for CASSQMGQGSYNEQFF.

In nucleotides, the CDR3 is TGCGCCAGCAGCCTGGGGGGCGGCTACACCTTC. Translated, it gives CASSLGGGYTF. V usage is TRBV5-1 and J usage is TRBJ1-2, with D possibly TRBD1 on 6 matching bases. The CDR3 contains 11 residues. The germline CDR1 and CDR2 sequences are SGHRS and YFSETQ. Trimming left V 4 bases short and J 8 bases short, with 9 bases between.

V and J are TRBV5-1 and TRBJ1-5, with 7 nucleotides matching TRBD1. Germline V gene sequence: CDR1 SGHRS, CDR2 YFSETQ. Trimming removed 4 bases from V and 7 bases from J; junction bases left unmatched: 5. The CDR3 length is 13 residues. DNA of the CDR3: TGCGCCAGCAGCCACTCAGGGGGGCAGCCCCAGCATTTT. Amino acid sequence: CASSHSGGQPQHF.

The V gene is TRBV13, the J gene TRBJ2-1; 15 bases align to TRBD2. The CDR3 sequence is 16 residues long. Germline CDR1 PRHDT, CDR2 FYEKMQ (reference sequence). V dropped 2 bases and J dropped 8; count of bases not matched to a gene: 4. The CDR3 spells CASSLSGLAGGYEQFF. In nucleotides, the CDR3 is TGTGCCAGCAGCTTATCCGGACTAGCGGGGGGGTATGAGCAGTTCTTC.

This clone occurred a few times. This chain joins TRBV18 and TRBJ1-2; tentative D call: TRBD1 (5 bases). CDR3 length equals 16 residues. CDR1 and CDR2 (germline): KGHSH, LQKENI. The V end was cut by 6 bases, the J end by 1 base, with 18 bases between. The CDR3, as DNA: TGTGCCAGCTCTCAAACGCCGACAGAGCTTAACTATGGCTACACCTTC. Residues: CASSQTPTELNYGYTF.

The rearrangement uses TRBV2 and TRBJ2-5; 9 nucleotides agree with TRBD1. The CDR3 is 14 residues long. Trimming at V came to 8 bases and at J to 5 bases, leaving 9 bases not matched to a gene. In germline, CDR1 is SNHLY, CDR2 FYNNEI. DNA for the CDR3: TGTGCCAGCGGAAGGACAGGGGTCCACGAGACCCAGTACTTC. Translation gives CASGRTGVHETQYF.

This clone appeared a few times. In nucleotides, the CDR3 is TGTGCCGGAGGGAGGGGCCCCTCGCCCCAGCATTTT. It encodes CAGGRGPSPQHF. V usage is TRBV19 and J usage is TRBJ1-5; tentatively, D is TRBD1 (5 bases). This CDR3 is built from 12 residues. Trimming left V 11 bases short and J 9 bases short, with 17 bases between. Germline values: CDR1 LNHDA, CDR2 SQIVND (reference sequence).

This clone came up once. The chain has TRBV5-1 and TRBJ1-4; TRBD1 matches at 8 bases. Per germline, CDR1 SGHRS and CDR2 YFSETQ. The V segment lost 0 bases and the J segment 8 bases; nucleotides outside the gene matches: 6. The CDR3 is 15 residues long. The CDR3 DNA is TGCGCCAGCAGCTTGGGTTACAGGGGGAGCGAAAAACTGTTTTTT. Translation: CASSLGYRGSEKLFF.

V is TRBV7-9 and J is TRBJ1-1; possible D gene TRBD1, 5 bases. From germline, CDR1 is SEHNR and CDR2 FQNEAQ (reference sequence). The CDR3 extends over 13 amino acids. V shed 4 bases and J shed 0 bases, with 6 bases lying between them. The CDR3 DNA is TGTGCCAGCAGCTCACAGGTGAACACTGAAGCTTTCTTT. It is translated as CASSSQVNTEAFF.

V and J are TRBV18 and TRBJ1-1; the match to TRBD1 covers 7 bases. Germline V gives CDR1 KGHSH, CDR2 LQKENI. CDR3 size: 17 residues. V shed 5 bases and J 2 bases; nucleotides not matched to a gene: 14. In nucleotides, the CDR3 is TGTGCCAGCTCATCCCGCCTTCCTACAGGGGATAACACTGAAGCTTTCTTT. Its translation: CASSSRLPTGDNTEAFF.

The chain is built from TRBV5-1 and TRBJ1-3, with 8 bases fitting TRBD1. There are 16 residues in the CDR3. V was pared by 0 bases and J by 3 bases, with 5 bases of the junction left unmatched. Germline V gene sequence: CDR1 SGHRS, CDR2 YFSETQ. The CDR3 region is CASSLETGVGGNTIYF. In nucleotides, the CDR3 is TGCGCCAGCAGCTTGGAGACAGGGGTTGGTGGAAACACCATATATTTT.

The chain couples TRBV19 to TRBJ2-1; the D gene is possibly TRBD2 (6 bases). Trimming cost V 8 bases and J 5 bases, with 16 bases left between them. The CDR3 has 14 amino acids. CDR1 LNHDA and CDR2 SQIVND come from the germline V gene (reference sequence). The CDR3 sequence: CASGPGGENNEQFF. For the CDR3, the DNA is TGTGCCAGTGGGCCCGGGGGAGAAAACAATGAGCAGTTCTTC.

The gene calls are TRBV18 and TRBJ1-2; possible D gene TRBD1, 6 bases. Germline CDR1 and CDR2: KGHSH and LQKENI. The V and J ends lost 4 bases and 4 bases respectively, with 16 bases between them. The CDR3 runs 15 residues. The CDR3: CASSLDRMLGYGYTF. Written as DNA, the CDR3 is TGTGCCAGCTCACTAGACAGGATGCTGGGCTATGGCTACACCTTC. Based on the CDR3 plus reference TRBV18 and TRBJ1-2, the full variable domain is NAGVMQNPRHLVRRRGQEARLRCSPMKGHSHVYWYRQLPEEGLKFMVYLQKENIIDESGMPKERFSAEFPKEGPSILRIQQVVRGDSAAYFCASSLDRMLGYGYTFGSGTRLTVV.

V usage is TRBV4-1 and J usage is TRBJ1-3, with no clear D. The germline gives CDR1 MGHRA, CDR2 YSYEKL. The V gene lost 4 bases and the J gene lost 0 bases, with 13 bases spanning the gap. This CDR3 is 16 amino acids long. The CDR3 coding sequence is TGCGCCAGCAGCCGAGGAGTCCAGAGCTCTGGAAACACCATATATTTT. It specifies CASSRGVQSSGNTIYF.

The rearrangement links TRBV11-2 to TRBJ1-6; no firm D call. V lost 5 bases and J 10 bases, leaving 9 bases between the germline ends. The CDR3 totals 12 residues. CDR1 is SGHAT and CDR2 is FQNNGV in the germline V gene. CDR3 DNA: TGTGCCAGCAGCCTCCGGTACTCACCCCTCCACTTT. It encodes CASSLRYSPLHF.

This chain joins TRBV7-3 and TRBJ1-1; D might be TRBD1 (5 bases). Trimming cost V 4 bases and J 0 bases, with 15 bases left between them. The CDR3 spans 16 residues. Germline V gene data show CDR1 as SGHTA and CDR2 as FQGTGA. The CDR3 spells CASSSLTGRVNTEAFF. CDR3 nucleotide sequence: TGTGCCAGCAGCTCGCTTACAGGAAGGGTGAACACTGAAGCTTTCTTT.

CDR3 DNA: TGTGCCAGCAGCCAAGATATCCAGCGCTCGGAGACCCAGTACTTC. It translates to CASSQDIQRSETQYF. This chain links TRBV3-1 (or the pseudogene TRBV3-2) with TRBJ2-5; no firm D call. The V end was cut by 0 bases, the J end by 5 bases, with 13 bases between. Germline V CDR1 and CDR2: LGHDT, YNNKEL (reference sequence). There are 15 residues in the CDR3.

The chain is built from TRBV11-2 and TRBJ1-1; weak D call: TRBD1 (6 bases). From germline, CDR1 is SGHAT and CDR2 FQNNGV. Trimming cost V 4 bases and J 1 base, with 10 bases left between them. There are 14 residues in the CDR3. This chain's CDR3 is CASSYGQRNTEAFF. The CDR3 DNA sequence: TGTGCCAGCAGCTACGGACAGCGGAACACTGAAGCTTTCTTT.

The V call is TRBV24-1, the J call TRBJ2-1; D unresolved. Germline CDR1 is KGHDR and CDR2 is SFDVKD. The CDR3 consists of 16 residues. The CDR3 is CAVGSDLSSSYNEQFF. The CDR3 nucleotides are TGTGCAGTGGGCTCCGACCTTTCGAGCTCCTACAATGAGCAGTTCTTC.

This chain uses TRBV7-8 with TRBJ1-1; no definite D call. The CDR3 has 15 amino acids. With 6 bases removed from V and 2 bases from J, the gap between germline ends came to 16 bases. Germline V lookup: CDR1 SGHVS, CDR2 FQNEAQ. Here the CDR3 reads CASSHPGGANTEAFF. Here the CDR3 DNA reads TGTGCCAGCAGTCACCCCGGAGGAGCTAACACTGAAGCTTTCTTT.

The chain carries TRBV6-2 or TRBV6-3 and TRBJ1-5; tentatively, D is TRBD1 (6 bases). Germline CDR1 is MNHEY and CDR2 is SVGEGT. V lost 6 bases, J lost 11 bases, and 17 bases lay in between. The CDR3 sequence is 13 residues long. CDR3 nucleotide sequence: TGTGCCAGCAGCTTACAGGGACGGATGGCCCAGCATTTT. Translation: CASSLQGRMAQHF.

The V call is TRBV19, the J call TRBJ2-5, with TRBD2 as a possible D gene (6 bases). V was trimmed by 4 bases and J by 5 bases, leaving 14 bases between them. This CDR3 is 14 amino acids long. Germline CDR1 is LNHDA and CDR2 is SQIVND (reference sequence). CDR3 bases: TGTGCCAGTAGTAAGGGGCTAGCGCGGGAGACCCAGTACTTC. This gives the protein CASSKGLARETQYF.

The rearrangement joins TRBV6-5 to TRBJ1-4, with 10 bases identical to TRBD1. Losses at the gene ends were 5 bases for V and 8 bases for J; bases not matched to a gene: 8. The CDR3 has 15 residues. Per germline, CDR1 MNHEY and CDR2 SVGAGI. The CDR3 DNA reads as TGTGCCAGCAGTCCCGGACAGGGGGGCTTAGAAAAACTGTTTTTT. This codes for CASSPGQGGLEKLFF.

The chain recombines TRBV7-2 with TRBJ2-5, with D maybe TRBD2 (5 bases). This CDR3 spans 13 amino acids. Trimming removed 0 bases from V and 6 bases from J, with 8 bases in between. Germline CDR1 reads SGHTA; CDR2 reads FQGNSA. CDR3 sequence: CASSLARGKTQYF. The CDR3 region has the DNA TGTGCCAGCAGCTTAGCCAGAGGGAAGACCCAGTACTTC.